What follows describes a single TCR beta chain. There is no known antigen for this receptor. No quality values exist for individual bases; no much larger clone is one base distant. The cohort consisted of hundreds of healthy bone marrow donors. At the time of sampling, all cohort members were nominally healthy, though unrecorded immune exposures were likely present. The donor was CMV seronegative and was included in the group of under 450 seronegative cohort members. A peripheral blood sample was collected from each donor, and TCR beta sequencing was performed on peripheral blood mononuclear cells. Genomic DNA extraction from the blood cell samples was performed with the Qiagen DNeasy Blood Extraction Kit. The record originates from a study of cytomegalovirus exposure and HLA in healthy donors (dated by TCRdb to about 2017). Some background on the complete study: According to an earlier analysis of 587 of the donors, some 180 million T cells yielded 120 million or so unique TCR beta sequences and 276 Gb of sequence data. Along with the approximately 700-subject first cohort, a separate validation cohort of more than 90 different subjects was used. Approximately 300 gigabases of sequencing data and around 87 million unique TCR sequences were included in an early release covering several hundred HLA-typed donors. An earlier analysis of some 600 of the donors applied high-throughput TCR beta sequencing to assess whether each TCR beta V gene segment acted as functional or pseudogenic. A handful of DR-DQ haplotypes were treated as single units for association and clustering because of strong linkage in the cohort. Across some 400 genotyped donors of the cohort, an average of roughly 250,000 unique TCR beta nucleotide sequences per donor were sequenced, and approximately 17% of those sequences were non-productive. Donor age, sex, ethnicity and CMV serostatus were compiled alongside the repertoire data. Typing coverage varied by locus: roughly 629-640 donors for A, B, C, DRB1 and DQB1; roughly 510 for DQA1; 600 to 610 for DPA1; roughly 450 for DPB1. Of the 300 to 500 genotyped donors, 80% to 90% were placed in the genetic ancestry cluster associated with self-reported Caucasian donors. All discovery cohort repertoires had been generated using a single sequencing platform. Genome-wide SNP genotypes for about 55% of the roughly 670 donors were used in a later genetic analysis, which treated that subset as a discovery cohort. The study was designed to test whether signatures of past pathogen exposure could be identified by cataloging public T cell receptors. A later analysis re-examined previously published TCR beta repertoires from just over 650 donors and added high-resolution HLA genotyping to investigate patterns of TCR occurrence. Rather than drawing on any new phenotypic data, the later analysis identified candidate immune exposures from TCR beta sequences and the way those sequences occurred across donors. The study used immunosequencing to profile the T cell repertoires of approximately 640 subjects and linked those repertoires to cytomegalovirus serostatus. HLA typing covered class I and class II loci at four-digit resolution. The study combined high-throughput TCR immunosequencing, statistical association of individual TCRs with disease status, and machine learning to predict cytomegalovirus infection status.

The library relied on the immunoSEQ multiplex PCR assay. For the multiplex PCR, a mixture combining 60 forward primers for TCR Vbeta segments and 13 reverse primers for TCR Jbeta segments was used. Amplification of the CDR3 region of rearranged TCR beta genes was performed with a multiplex PCR assay on genomic DNA. On the Illumina HiSeq System, the amplified TCR beta libraries were sequenced as 87-base-pair reads. The authors' pipeline ran thus. In a later analysis, some 80 million unique TCR beta chains were counted across the 650 to 750 repertoires, and approximately 11 million of these chains were shared by at least two donors. Raw reads were error-corrected and collapsed into unique sequences with a nearest-neighbor algorithm that merged closely related sequences to remove PCR and sequencing errors. V, D and J gene segments were assigned by aligning CDR3 sequences to IMGT reference sequences. Each retained sequence needed at least a six-nucleotide match to both a V gene segment and a J gene segment. Rearrangements were called productive when the CDR3 lacked stop codons and stayed in frame with V and J; all others were non-productive. Following IMGT convention, CDR3 was defined as the stretch from the second conserved V-encoded cysteine up to the conserved J-encoded phenylalanine. In an earlier analysis of more than 550 of the donors, sequences lacking an unambiguous match to a single V gene segment were excluded. In an earlier analysis of more than 500 of the donors, a V segment was called functional when productive rearrangements were above 56.7%, and segregating when the standard deviation between donors exceeded 5%. A statistical classification framework was built for diagnosing cytomegalovirus status from the catalog of TCR beta chain sequences. A later analysis assigned V and J genes by comparing TCR nucleotide sequences with IMGT/GENE-DB human TR gene sequences. A later analysis assigned CDR3 sequences and most-parsimonious VDJ recombination scenarios with the TCRdist pipeline. In a later analysis, each TCR beta chain was defined by its CDR3 amino acid sequence together with its V-gene family, and reads lacking a unique V-gene family were excluded. A later analysis removed several hundred highly shared, low-generation-probability nucleotide sequences to deal with suspected cross-contamination and a sequencing artifact. A later analysis calculated a clonal expansion index for each public chain from normalized within-repertoire ranks of inferred template counts. In a later analysis, generation probabilities were computed with a VDJ recombination model fitted to out-of-frame rearrangements, and the resulting probabilities were checked against IGoR. A later analysis scored TCR-TCR, TCR-HLA and TCR-CMV co-occurrence with hypergeometric tests, applying a repertoire-size bias correction to TCR pairs. A later analysis estimated false discovery rates by permuting HLA or CMV assignments 20 times. In a later analysis, co-occurring TCRs were grouped using DBSCAN, and TCRdist sequence similarity was added for clustering within HLA-allele-positive subsets. Repertoires with fewer than 30,000 or more than 120,000 public chains were left out of co-occurrence clustering, as were about 5 repertoires with anomalous nucleotide sharing. This is the immuneACCESS table as TCRdb keeps it, with only in-frame sequences that have V and J called. A part of the clones is gone; compared with another copy, unresolved V genes explain less than half, and the rest is unexplained. The D gene and trimming were derived from the DNA, and the V and J assignments and clone size from that table. The table for this sample lists approximately 120,000 clones; about two thirds of them were counted only once. The ten largest account for approximately 3.8% of the sample.

What the work shows at the level of the full study, not this receptor alone: A few of the identified cytomegalovirus-associated TCR beta chains were confirmed in vitro to be specific for cytomegalovirus antigens. Fewer than 20 rarely observed V segments, including chromosome 9 orphons, were excluded from the earlier analysis of a few hundred of the donors because counts were too low. Some IMGT-functional V segments, including TRBV6-2 and TRBV6-3, could not be told apart with the 87-base-pair reads, so those segments were excluded. In an earlier analysis of more than 500 of the donors, most TCR beta V segments appeared in productive rearrangements about 90% or about 30% of the time, broadly matching IMGT annotations. In a later analysis, TCR association rates were found to vary across HLA loci, with the most associated TCRs seen for DRB1 alleles and the fewest for HLA-C alleles. The study gave a list of about 160 TCR beta chains associated with cytomegalovirus. In both the original and validation cohorts, the classifier was reported to diagnose cytomegalovirus status with high specificity and sensitivity. Assigning TCR associations to individual alleles was difficult when HLA alleles, especially DR and DQ, strongly co-occurred. In a later analysis, HLA-associated TCR beta chains were found to be more clonally expanded and to have lower generation probabilities than equally common non-associated chains. V-gene and J-gene trimming of TCR beta chains was associated with a missense DCLRE1C variant in a later genetic analysis, and the association was replicated in an independent cohort. Across donors, most TCR sequences were observed very rarely, whereas some public TCRs were present in many individuals. A cluster of highly shared sequence variants was judged likely to represent a technical artifact of the sequencing pipeline. A later analysis associated about 18,000 TCR beta sequences with specific HLA alleles at a false discovery rate of 0.05. According to a later analysis, parvovirus B19, influenza, CMV and Epstein-Barr virus appeared linked to several top co-occurrence clusters. Only TCR beta chains were sequenced in this cohort, and the absence of alpha or paired-chain data limited detectable features. It was suggested by the authors that the approach could potentially be generalized to other disease states and immunological phenotypes. A further reported finding was that TCR beta sequences accurately predicted the HLA-A and HLA-B alleles for most subjects in the first cohort. For the cohort, immune exposure information was limited to CMV serostatus. Compared with the approximately 710-donor mean, donors in an Asian-associated ancestry cluster had fewer N-insertions in productive TCRs, according to a later genetic analysis. A later analysis found that most CMV-associated TCR beta chains appeared HLA-restricted, with HLA associations seemingly driven largely by CMV exposure. Sequencing depth was assumed to be roughly uniform across donors in the presence/absence analyses, though that assumption may not hold. Correlated functional status among segregating V segments might reflect linkage disequilibrium, but an unknown experimental factor could not be ruled out. Because HLA typing was missing for some donors at each locus, association tests included only the typed subset.

Including the terminal cysteine and phenylalanine, the CDR3 comprises 15 residues. The kept DNA is CDR3 alone, 45 bases in frame from the first base. The junction shows trimming of 2 bases on V and 3 bases on J, plus 13 bases between the germline ends. Looking up the germline V gene (reference sequence) yields CDR1 PRHDT and CDR2 FYEKMQ. The sample consisted of PBMCs. This receptor was obtained from a young man in good health and CMV-seronegative. The rearranged chain carries TRBV13 and TRBJ1-2, with the D gene not confidently named. The bases read TGTGCCAGCAGCTTACAAGAAAGCAACTACTATGGCTACACCTTC. Translation gives CASSLQESNYYGYTF.